A single sample gave rise to the 12 T cell receptor beta chains below, sequenced in a study of radiotherapy plus CTLA-4 blockade in lung cancer. Sequenced by immunoSEQ multiplex PCR; TCRdb stores in-frame clones only, minus some. The sample contains about 43,000 clones, 65% to 70% of which appear only once. The sequences come from peripheral blood, collected from a patient treated with radiotherapy plus ipilimumab. These TCRs come from a human donor with non-small cell lung cancer who had a partial response to radiotherapy plus ipilimumab.

This clone showed up just a few times. This sequence joins TRBV5-1 and TRBJ2-7; no clear D gene. This CDR3 has 14 residues. Deletions cut 0 bases from V and 1 base from J, with 8 bases between. Germline CDR1 is SGHRS and CDR2 is YFSETQ. CDR3 nucleotide sequence: TGCGCCAGCAGCTTGGACGCACTTTCCTACGAGCAGTACTTC. Its translation: CASSLDALSYEQYF. The full variable domain, completed using reference TRBV5-1 and TRBJ2-7, is KAGVTQTPRYLIKTRGQQVTLSCSPISGHRSVSWYQQTPGQGLQFLFEYFSETQRNKGNFPGRFSGRQFSNSRSEMNVSTLELGDSALYLCASSLDALSYEQYFGPGTRLTVT.

The chain recombines TRBV10-3 with TRBJ2-2, with D tentatively TRBD2 (5 bases). Trimming shortened V by 1 base and J by 8 bases, and 11 bases separated the two germline ends. The CDR3 sequence is 14 residues long. Germline V gene lookup returns CDR1 ENHRY and CDR2 SYGVKD. The CDR3 DNA reads as TGTGCCATCAGTGAGTGGACTTCGAGGGGGGAGCTGTTTTTT. Translated, it gives CAISEWTSRGELFF.

V is TRBV7-3 and J is TRBJ2-5, with D possibly being TRBD1 (6 bases). Trimming stripped 0 bases from V and 2 bases from J, with 10 bases between. CDR1 and CDR2 (germline): SGHTA, FQGTGA. This CDR3 has 15 amino acids. The CDR3 here is CASSLTGASQETQYF. CDR3 coding DNA: TGTGCCAGCAGCTTAACGGGGGCTAGTCAAGAGACCCAGTACTTC.

This clone was detected only a few times. Other DNA sequences within the sample encode an identical CDR3. The chain joins TRBV14 to TRBJ1-1; perhaps TRBD1 as D (5 bases). V was pared by 1 base and J by 1 base, with 10 bases between. CDR1 SGHDN and CDR2 FVKESK come from the germline V gene. The CDR3 covers 15 residues. CDR3 protein: CASSQAAGGNTEAFF. The DNA for the CDR3 is TGTGCCAGCAGCCAAGCGGCGGGGGGGAACACTGAAGCTTTCTTT.

This rearrangement joins TRBV5-6 to TRBJ1-2; D may be TRBD1 (6 bases). CDR3 length: 13 amino acids. Germline V lookup: CDR1 SGHDT, CDR2 YYEEEE. V lost 4 bases and J 8 bases, leaving 15 bases between the germline ends. CDR3 nucleotide sequence: TGTGCCAGCAGCCTTGACAGGTTTGGGGGCTACACCTTC. It codes for CASSLDRFGGYTF.

This clone was recorded many times. This sequence joins TRBV7-9 and TRBJ2-1; no clear D. The CDR3 is 11 amino acids. Trimming stripped 3 bases from V and 6 bases from J, with 3 bases between. Germline V lookup: CDR1 SEHNR, CDR2 FQNEAQ (reference sequence). The CDR3 protein is CASSFGNEQFF. The CDR3 nucleotides read TGTGCCAGCAGCTTCGGCAATGAGCAGTTCTTC.

This clone came up a few times. This rearrangement joins TRBV27 to TRBJ1-2, with a tentative D call TRBD1 (6 bases). Germline CDR1 is MNHEY and CDR2 is SMNVEV (reference sequence). Between the trimmed V and J ends, which lost 3 bases and 11 bases, there was a span of 13 bases. The CDR3 consists of 12 residues. The CDR3 loop is CASSLDSLRYTF. CDR3 coding DNA: TGTGCCAGCAGTTTGGACAGCCTCCGTTACACCTTC.

This chain connects TRBV11-1 to TRBJ2-2; D gene unclear. Germline CDR1 reads SGHAT; CDR2 reads FQDESV (reference sequence). This CDR3 has 14 residues. Trimming pared 3 bases from V and 5 bases from J, leaving 10 bases between. CDR3 nucleotide sequence: TGTGCCAGCAGCTTTTACCGGGTGACCGGGGAGCTGTTTTTT. Translation gives CASSFYRVTGELFF.

The chain is built from TRBV30 and TRBJ1-1, with D unclear. The CDR3 has 17 amino acids. Trimming shortened V by 2 bases and J by 8 bases, and 27 bases separated the two germline ends. Germline V lookup: CDR1 GTSNPN, CDR2 SVGIG (reference sequence). The CDR3 protein is CAWSNFRDWGDPLEAFF. The CDR3 coding sequence is TGTGCCTGGAGTAACTTTCGAGACTGGGGAGACCCCCTGGAAGCTTTCTTT. Full variable domain (outside the CDR3, taken from reference TRBV30 and TRBJ1-1): SQTIHQWPATLVQPVGSPLSLECTVEGTSNPNLYWYRQAAGRGLQLLFYSVGIGQISSEVPQNLSASRPQDRQFILSSKKLLLSDSGFYLCAWSNFRDWGDPLEAFFGQGTRLTVV.

Comments on this clone: Its ends do not fully match the called genes, so a read error is possible. This chain connects TRBV6-1 to TRBJ1-2; 7 positions match TRBD1. CDR3 length: 14 residues. Germline V gene lookup returns CDR1 MNHNS and CDR2 SASEGT. The DNA for the CDR3 is TGTGCCATCAGTGAGAGACAGGGAAACTATGGCTACACCTTC. Protein sequence: CAISERQGNYGYTF.

The V and J genes are TRBV7-9 and TRBJ1-5; D is unresolved. V dropped 1 base and J dropped 4 bases, with 11 bases sitting between them. Germline values: CDR1 SEHNR, CDR2 FQNEAQ (reference sequence). This CDR3 is built from 15 residues. DNA for the CDR3: TGTGCCAGCAGCTTAGACGGAGGGCCAAATCAGCCCCAGCATTTT. Amino acid sequence: CASSLDGGPNQPQHF.

V usage is TRBV2 and J usage is TRBJ2-7, with TRBD1 matching 10 bases. CDR1 is SNHLY, CDR2 FYNNEI, per germline. The length of the CDR3 is 13 residues. Trimming removed 5 bases from V and 5 bases from J; junction bases left unmatched: 3. The CDR3 nucleotides read TGTGCCAGCAGTCGGGACAGGGGCGACGAGCAGTACTTC. It translates to CASSRDRGDEQYF.